This TCR gamma chain is drawn from a study of gammadelta T cells in human blood (dated by TCRdb to about 2020). Overall results and qualifications from the work: According to the study, polyclonal expansion of innate gamma-delta T cells immediately after birth appeared to be driven by microbial exposure.

Library preparation was by RT-PCR. Sequenced using an Illumina MiSeq. Clone calls in TCRdb were regenerated from the public reads with CATT, after which identical DNA sequences shared one row. The sample records 400 to 600 gamma-chain clones, 7.3% of which are singletons. The top ten clonotypes cover around 17% of the sample. In the germline V gene, CDR1 corresponds to VINAFY and CDR2 to YDVSNSKD. V is trimmed back by 6 bases and J by 8 bases, and the junction contains 13 bases that no gene match accounts for. There are 13 amino acids in the CDR3, from cysteine to phenylalanine inclusive. Only CDR3 DNA is held: 39 bases, read in frame from base 1. This clone is classified as large (0.1 to 1%). What this receptor recognizes is not known. Base qualities are not provided; no much larger clone lies one nucleotide away.

The chain joins TRGV5 to TRGJ1 or TRGJ2. The sample consisted of non-Vgamma9Vdelta2 gamma-delta T cells from fetal blood. The source of this sequence is a human fetus. The CDR3 protein: CATWSFRDNKKLF. The base sequence is TGTGCCACCTGGTCCTTCCGGGACAATAAGAAACTCTTT.